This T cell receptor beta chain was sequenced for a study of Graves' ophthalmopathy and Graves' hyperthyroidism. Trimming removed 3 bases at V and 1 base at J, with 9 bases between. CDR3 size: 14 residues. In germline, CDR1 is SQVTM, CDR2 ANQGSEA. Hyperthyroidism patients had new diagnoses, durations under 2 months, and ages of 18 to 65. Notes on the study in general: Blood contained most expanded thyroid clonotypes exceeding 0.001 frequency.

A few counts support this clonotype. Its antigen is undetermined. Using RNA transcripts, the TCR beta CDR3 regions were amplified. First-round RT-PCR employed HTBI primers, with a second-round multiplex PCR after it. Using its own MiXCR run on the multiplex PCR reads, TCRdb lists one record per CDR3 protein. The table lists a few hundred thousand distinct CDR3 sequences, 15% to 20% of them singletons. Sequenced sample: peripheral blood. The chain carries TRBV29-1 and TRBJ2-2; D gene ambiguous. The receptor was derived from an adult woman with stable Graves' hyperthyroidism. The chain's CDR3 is CSVDPRRNTGELFF. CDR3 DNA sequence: TGCAGCGTTGATCCCCGGAGGAACACCGGGGAGCTGTTTTTT.